The rows below give T cell receptor beta chains drawn from one sample of a study of OX40 agonist ivuxolimab in advanced cancers. Data came from immunoSEQ multiplex PCR; TCRdb stores just in-frame clones and leaves some out. Counted here are some 86,000 clones, around 82% occurring once; the ten biggest clones make up over 3%. The material sequenced was CD4+ or CD8+ T cells sorted from blood, taken in a trial of the OX40 agonist ivuxolimab. These receptors were taken from an adult with an advanced solid tumor such as melanoma, head and neck, liver or kidney cancer. Both conserved end residues are part of each CDR3.

>TRBV15|TRBJ1-5
CATSRAGLNQPQHF
>TRBV19|TRBJ1-5
CASSITDRFANQPQHF
>TRBV6-1|TRBJ2-7
CASVSWADYEQYF
>TRBV5-1|TRBJ2-7
CASSLSGYEQYF
>TRBV13|TRBJ2-7
CASSFYYRGLGEQYF
>TRBV4-3|TRBJ2-7
CASSPGGSVEQYF
>TRBV21-1|TRBJ2-1
CASSPRDTGGGYEQFF
>TRBV6-5|TRBJ2-7
CASSYRGLGEQYF
>TRBV27|TRBJ1-2
CASSPQRGYGYTF
>TRBV19|TRBJ2-7
CASNPGLGNYEQYF
>TRBV7-9|TRBJ2-1
CASSPRLAGGHNFEQFF
>TRBV10-3|TRBJ2-7
CAIRGGDYEQYF
>TRBV5-1|TRBJ2-3
CASSLQGPSTDTQYF
>TRBV7-3|TRBJ1-5
CASSLTLGRVGQPQHF
>TRBV7-8|TRBJ2-3
CASSLVGFRTDTQYF
>TRBV11-2|TRBJ2-7
CASSWGSWNEQYF
>TRBV21-1|TRBJ2-2
CASSKDRDRGRGTGELFF
>TRBV5-4|TRBJ2-6
CASSQGGRDGANVLTF
>TRBV11-2|TRBJ2-3
CASSKITDTQYF
>TRBV6-1|TRBJ1-5
CASNPTGESNQPQHF
>TRBV5-4|TRBJ1-1
CASSLLNTEAFF
>TRBV28|TRBJ1-3
CASKLQGAEFSGNTIYF
>TRBV4-1|TRBJ2-7
CASSHAAGTYEQYF
>TRBV5-1|TRBJ2-7
CASSFGISYEQYF
>TRBV5-8|TRBJ2-7
CASSLVNSYEQYF
>TRBV6-1|TRBJ1-2
CASSEDWVYSYGYTF
>TRBV27|-
CASSFLADLSYEQYF
>TRBV7-9|TRBJ2-7
CASSATGDTYEQYF